These 31 T cell receptor beta chains share one sample of origin, sequenced in a study of PD-1 blockade in classical Hodgkin lymphoma. Profiling relied on immunoSEQ multiplex PCR, and the TCRdb table lists in-frame clones only, not all of them. This sample yields under 80,000 clones, of which nearly 90% are seen a single time; about 8.1% belongs to the top ten. The time point is: cycle 4 day 1 (C4D1), after more than five weeks of nivolumab. Each of the patients experienced relapse following autologous stem cell transplantation, and their brentuximab vedotin exposure differed. The source material was peripheral blood mononuclear cells (PBMCs), sampled before the fourth cycle of nivolumab. Receptor source: a human donor with classical Hodgkin lymphoma.

Written as DNA, the CDR3 is TGCGCCAGCAGCCCGACAGGGGAGGACACCGGGGAGCTGTTTTTT. This gives the protein CASSPTGEDTGELFF. The chain uses TRBV5-1 and TRBJ2-2, with TRBD1 identical over 8 bases. V trimming: 4 bases; J trimming: 3 bases; junction bases outside the gene matches: 5. The germline V gene has CDR1 SGHRS and CDR2 YFSETQ. The CDR3 loop spans 15 amino acids.

The gene calls are TRBV10-1 and TRBJ2-1; 7 bases align to TRBD2. Germline-derived CDR1 and CDR2 are WNHNN and SYGVQD (reference sequence). V lost 3 bases, J lost 5 bases, and 4 bases stayed unmatched. CDR3 size: 14 residues. As DNA, the CDR3 is TGCGCCAGCAGTGATGGGGGGGGGAACAATGAGCAGTTCTTC. Protein product: CASSDGGGNNEQFF.

This chain joins TRBV10-3 and TRBJ2-3, with D hard to call. This CDR3 region has 11 residues. Trimming took off 5 bases at V and 5 bases at J, with 5 bases between the two ends. Germline V gene data show CDR1 as ENHRY and CDR2 as SYGVKD. The CDR3 here is CAISLKDTQYF. In DNA form, the CDR3 reads TGTGCCATCAGTTTGAAAGATACGCAGTATTTT.

CDR3 nucleotides: TGTGCTAGTGGTTTGGGACCCACTGAAGCTTTCTTT. As protein: CASGLGPTEAFF. This rearrangement joins TRBV12-5 to TRBJ1-1, with D hard to call. Germline loops: CDR1 LGHNT, CDR2 FRNRAP. The CDR3 loop spans 12 amino acids. Trimming stripped 1 base from V and 4 bases from J, with 4 bases between.

The chain employs TRBV10-1 and TRBJ2-5; no clear D. The DNA end lines up better with TRBJ2-7; the J call may be wrong. The V gene's germline CDR1 is WNHNN and CDR2 SYGVQD (reference sequence). The CDR3 is made up of 14 amino acids. CDR3 amino acids: CASSVGQIGYEQYF. The CDR3, as DNA: TGCGCCAGCAGTGTTGGGCAGATAGGCTACGAGCAGTACTTC.

CDR3 region: CASRSVGGQETQYF. CDR3 coding DNA: TGTGCCAGCCGCTCAGTGGGGGGCCAAGAGACCCAGTACTTC. The chain recombines TRBV7-6 with TRBJ2-5; TRBD2 might be the D (6 bases). The V end was cut by 8 bases, the J end by 1 base, with 14 bases between. CDR1 and CDR2 from the germline V gene are SGHVS and FNYEAQ. CDR3 length: 14 residues.

V usage is TRBV5-1 and J usage is TRBJ1-1, with D tentatively TRBD1 (6 bases). V lost 0 bases, J lost 7 bases, and 10 bases lay in between. This CDR3 comprises 13 residues. Germline CDR1 and CDR2: SGHRS and YFSETQ. The CDR3 coding sequence is TGCGCCAGCAGCTTGGAGGGGGTCAATGAAGCTTTCTTT. This codes for CASSLEGVNEAFF.

The chain links TRBV19 to TRBJ2-1, with a tentative D call TRBD2 (6 bases). V was cut by 6 bases and J by 2 bases, with 14 bases left in between. The CDR3 has 15 amino acids. Germline V CDR1 and CDR2: LNHDA, SQIVND (reference sequence). The CDR3 protein is CASSPLGLTYNEQFF. The CDR3 nucleotides read TGTGCCAGTAGCCCCCTTGGACTAACCTACAATGAGCAGTTCTTC.

The CDR3 here is CASSVGPLSPLHF. The CDR3 nucleotides read TGTGCCAGCAGCGTAGGACCCCTTTCACCCCTCCACTTT. This chain connects TRBV9 to TRBJ1-6; D remains unclear. V dropped 0 bases and J dropped 9 bases, with 7 bases sitting between them. Per germline, CDR1 SGDLS and CDR2 YYNGEE. CDR3 length: 13 amino acids.

This chain connects TRBV4-1 to TRBJ2-7; 9 bases align to TRBD1. J was trimmed by 3 bases and V by 1 base; bases with no gene match: 4. CDR1 is MGHRA, CDR2 YSYEKL, per germline. The CDR3 sequence is 15 residues long. The CDR3 region is CASSQGTGGDYEQYF. DNA of the CDR3: TGCGCCAGCAGCCAAGGAACAGGGGGCGACTACGAGCAGTACTTC.

The chain couples TRBV6-5 to TRBJ1-1; D is perhaps TRBD1 (6 bases). Germline V gene data show CDR1 as MNHEY and CDR2 as SVGAGI. V gave up 1 base and J gave up 4 bases, with 10 bases separating them. This CDR3 has 14 residues. Written as DNA, the CDR3 is TGTGCCAGCAGTTACTTTACAGGGAGCACTGAAGCTTTCTTT. Translated: CASSYFTGSTEAFF.

Details on this clone: Within the sample, other DNA sequences also encode this same CDR3. The V and J genes are TRBV5-1 and TRBJ1-5; D call uncertain. V was pared by 0 bases and J by 2 bases, with 9 bases between. Germline V lookup: CDR1 SGHRS, CDR2 YFSETQ. The CDR3 is made up of 15 amino acids. The CDR3 reads CASSLEGQGNQPQHF. The CDR3 DNA reads as TGCGCCAGCAGCTTGGAGGGTCAGGGCAATCAGCCCCAGCATTTT.

The chain is built from TRBV27 and TRBJ2-7; TRBD1 agrees at 12 bases. CDR3 length equals 18 residues. Trimming took 3 bases from V and 5 from J; bases not matched to a gene: 14. Germline V CDR1 and CDR2: MNHEY, SMNVEV (reference sequence). CDR3: CASSFLPGGGQGANEQYF. The CDR3 DNA reads as TGTGCCAGCAGTTTCCTACCGGGTGGGGGACAGGGGGCTAACGAGCAGTACTTC.

Notes on this clone: Other nucleotide sequences from this sample produce the same CDR3. The V and J genes are TRBV5-1 and TRBJ1-3; D uncertain. Trimming took 0 bases from V and 1 from J, leaving 5 bases between them. Germline-derived CDR1 and CDR2 are SGHRS and YFSETQ. The CDR3 consists of 14 residues. CDR3 loop: CASSLGSSGNTIYF. DNA of the CDR3: TGCGCCAGCAGCTTGGGGAGTTCTGGAAACACCATATATTTT. The complete variable domain, with remaining parts taken from reference TRBV5-1 and TRBJ1-3, reads KAGVTQTPRYLIKTRGQQVTLSCSPISGHRSVSWYQQTPGQGLQFLFEYFSETQRNKGNFPGRFSGRQFSNSRSEMNVSTLELGDSALYLCASSLGSSGNTIYFGEGSWLTVV.

The rearrangement links TRBV11-3 to TRBJ2-3, with 8 bases identical to TRBD1. The CDR3 sequence is 14 residues long. Germline V gene sequence: CDR1 SGHNT, CDR2 YENEEA. V gave up 4 bases and J gave up 6 bases; unmatched junction bases: 6. CDR3 bases: TGTGCCAGCAGCTCCGGGACAGGCGGGGATACGCAGTATTTT. It specifies CASSSGTGGDTQYF.

This chain connects TRBV2 to TRBJ1-2; no reliable D call. Germline lookup yields CDR1 SNHLY and CDR2 FYNNEI. The CDR3 has 16 amino acids. V was cut by 2 bases and J by 0 bases, with 13 bases left in between. The CDR3, as DNA: TGTGCCAGCAGTGAAACCCCTATTCCCACTAACTATGGCTACACCTTC. It translates to CASSETPIPTNYGYTF.

V gene TRBV6-5 combines with J gene TRBJ1-2; D unclear. Trimming pared 0 bases from V and 4 bases from J, leaving 15 bases between. CDR3 length: 16 amino acids. The V gene's germline CDR1 is MNHEY and CDR2 SVGAGI. The CDR3 loop is CASSYSHAGSLYGYTF. CDR3 DNA sequence: TGTGCCAGCAGTTACTCGCACGCGGGGTCCCTCTATGGCTACACCTTC.

The chain is built from TRBV19 and TRBJ1-1; 7 bases are a match to TRBD1. The CDR3 totals 16 residues. Germline loops: CDR1 LNHDA, CDR2 SQIVND (reference sequence). J lost 4 bases, V lost 5 bases, and 13 bases had no gene match. The CDR3 loop is CASSLQTGSFATEAFF. The CDR3 DNA follows: TGTGCCAGTAGTCTTCAGACAGGGTCGTTTGCCACTGAAGCTTTCTTT.

CDR3 loop: CASSPTPGQGYEQYF. CDR3 coding DNA: TGCGCCAGCAGCCCCACTCCGGGACAGGGGTACGAGCAGTACTTC. This sequence joins TRBV4-1 and TRBJ2-7, with TRBD1 identical over 10 bases. J gave up 4 bases and V 4 bases, and 7 bases lay outside the gene matches. This CDR3 is 15 amino acids long. CDR1 is MGHRA, CDR2 YSYEKL, per germline.

This chain joins TRBV28 and TRBJ1-1; no reliable D call. The V and J ends lost 4 bases and 1 base respectively, with 13 bases between them. Germline V CDR1 and CDR2: MDHEN, SYDVKM. This CDR3 comprises 15 residues. CDR3 DNA: TGTGCCAGCAGTTCCCTTTGGGGAACGAACACTGAAGCTTTCTTT. Translated: CASSSLWGTNTEAFF.

The rearrangement joins TRBV11-2 to TRBJ2-7; D not certain. The CDR3 is 13 residues long. Per germline, CDR1 SGHAT and CDR2 FQNNGV. With 5 bases removed from V and 4 bases from J, the gap between germline ends came to 12 bases. The CDR3 DNA is TGTGCCAGCAGCCGCCGGCCAAAGTACGAGCAGTACTTC. It codes for CASSRRPKYEQYF.

The chain links TRBV18 to TRBJ1-5; D might be TRBD1 (5 bases). The CDR3 totals 14 residues. Germline CDR1 KGHSH, CDR2 LQKENI. V lost 4 bases, J lost 5 bases, and 12 bases lay in between. CDR3 nucleotide sequence: TGTGCCAGCTCACGGCAGGGAAAAGATCAGCCCCAGCATTTT. Translating gives CASSRQGKDQPQHF.

The sample holds one count of this clone. The V call is TRBV19, the J call TRBJ1-1; D perhaps matches TRBD1 (6 bases). This CDR3 region has 14 residues. With 4 bases removed from V and 4 bases from J, the gap between germline ends came to 13 bases. Germline lookup yields CDR1 LNHDA and CDR2 SQIVND (reference sequence). The CDR3 region has the DNA TGTGCCAGTAGTAAGGGAAGAGGGGGCACTGAAGCTTTCTTT. Translated, it gives CASSKGRGGTEAFF.

The chain couples TRBV4-1 to TRBJ1-2; D unclear. With 5 bases removed from V and 6 bases from J, the gap between germline ends came to 22 bases. The CDR3 consists of 16 residues. The germline CDR1 and CDR2 sequences are MGHRA and YSYEKL. The CDR3 spells CASSEALRYGRDGYTF. CDR3 nucleotides: TGCGCCAGCAGCGAAGCACTGCGCTACGGGAGGGATGGCTACACCTTC.

The chain links TRBV9 to TRBJ2-7; the D gene is possibly TRBD1 (7 bases). The CDR3 is 16 amino acids. The V gene lost 0 bases and the J gene lost 2 bases, with 15 bases spanning the gap. Germline V gene sequence: CDR1 SGDLS, CDR2 YYNGEE. CDR3 coding DNA: TGTGCCAGCAGCGTAGGGGGGGACAGCCGGGCCTACGAGCAGTACTTC. This codes for CASSVGGDSRAYEQYF.

The CDR3 reads CASISGGVKLDTQYF. The CDR3 DNA follows: TGTGCCAGCATTTCAGGGGGTGTCAAACTGGATACGCAGTATTTT. The rearrangement uses TRBV6-1 and TRBJ2-3; 7 bases line up with TRBD1. V was pared by 7 bases and J by 6 bases, with 13 bases of the junction left unmatched. CDR3 length equals 15 residues. CDR1 and CDR2 (germline): MNHNS, SASEGT.

The V gene is TRBV5-1, the J gene TRBJ2-1, with 7 bases matching TRBD2. The germline gives CDR1 SGHRS, CDR2 YFSETQ. The junction had 6 bases not matched to a gene; V was cut back by 0 bases and J by 6 bases. The CDR3 is 15 amino acids. This CDR3 is CASSLGTRNINEQFF. DNA for the CDR3: TGCGCCAGCAGCTTGGGGACTAGGAATATCAATGAGCAGTTCTTC.

V is TRBV9 and J is TRBJ2-2; possible D gene TRBD2, 5 bases. This CDR3 region has 15 residues. The V end was cut by 2 bases, the J end by 0 bases, with 8 bases between. Per germline, CDR1 SGDLS and CDR2 YYNGEE. CDR3 coding DNA: TGTGCCAGCAGCGTCAGGACTTCGAACACCGGGGAGCTGTTTTTT. It specifies CASSVRTSNTGELFF.

This chain uses TRBV7-3 with TRBJ1-6; the D gene is possibly TRBD1 (5 bases). There are 14 residues in the CDR3. The germline V gene encodes CDR1 SGHTA and CDR2 FQGTGA. V was pared by 5 bases and J by 9 bases, with 14 bases between. This CDR3 reads CASSPGVPPSPLHF. Written as DNA, the CDR3 is TGTGCCAGCAGCCCGGGGGTACCTCCTTCACCCCTCCACTTT.

A remark on this clone: The identical CDR3 is also encoded by other nucleotide sequences in the sample. J is TRBJ1-2 and V is TRBV7-9; the D is unclear. This CDR3 has 13 residues. V lost 1 base and J lost 0, with 3 bases in between. From germline, CDR1 is SEHNR and CDR2 FQNEAQ (reference sequence). Here the CDR3 reads CASSLVPNYGYTF. Written as DNA, the CDR3 is TGTGCCAGCAGCTTAGTCCCTAACTATGGCTACACCTTC.

The chain has TRBV9 and TRBJ1-1; D remains unclear. The CDR3 is 15 residues long. Germline V CDR1 and CDR2: SGDLS, YYNGEE. The germline V and J ends were trimmed by 2 bases and 6 bases, with 17 bases remaining between them. The CDR3 protein is CASSVRYDGDPEAFF. The CDR3 bases are TGTGCCAGCAGCGTCAGGTACGACGGCGACCCTGAAGCTTTCTTT.